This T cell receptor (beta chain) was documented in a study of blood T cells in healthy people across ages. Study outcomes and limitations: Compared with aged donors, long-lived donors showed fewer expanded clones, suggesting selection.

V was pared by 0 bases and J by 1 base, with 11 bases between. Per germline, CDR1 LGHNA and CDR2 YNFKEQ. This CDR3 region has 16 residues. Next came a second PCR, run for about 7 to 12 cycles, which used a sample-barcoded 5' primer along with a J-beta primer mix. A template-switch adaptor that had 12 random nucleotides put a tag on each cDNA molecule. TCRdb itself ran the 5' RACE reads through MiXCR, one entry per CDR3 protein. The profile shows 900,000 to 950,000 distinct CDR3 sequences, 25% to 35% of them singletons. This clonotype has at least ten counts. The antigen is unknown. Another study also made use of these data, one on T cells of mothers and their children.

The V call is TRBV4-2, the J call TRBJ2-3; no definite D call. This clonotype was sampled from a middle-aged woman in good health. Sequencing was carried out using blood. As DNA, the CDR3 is TGTGCCAGCAGCCAAGATTTGGGTTCAGGCACAGATACGCAGTATTTT. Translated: CASSQDLGSGTDTQYF.